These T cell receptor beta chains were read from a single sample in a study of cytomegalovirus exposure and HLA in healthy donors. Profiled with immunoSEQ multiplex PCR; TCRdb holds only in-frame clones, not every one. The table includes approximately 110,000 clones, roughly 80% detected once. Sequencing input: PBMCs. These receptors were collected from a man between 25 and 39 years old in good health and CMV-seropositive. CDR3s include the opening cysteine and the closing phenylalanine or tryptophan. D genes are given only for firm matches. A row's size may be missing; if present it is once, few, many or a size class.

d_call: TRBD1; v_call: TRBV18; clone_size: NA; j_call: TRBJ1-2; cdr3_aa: CASSPPTGQNYGYTF; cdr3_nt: TGTGCCAGCTCACCACCGACGGGACAGAACTATGGCTACACCTTC
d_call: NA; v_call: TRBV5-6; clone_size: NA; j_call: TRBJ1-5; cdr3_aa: CASSLRTGWAQPQHF; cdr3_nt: TGTGCCAGCAGCTTACGGACGGGGTGGGCTCAGCCCCAGCATTTT
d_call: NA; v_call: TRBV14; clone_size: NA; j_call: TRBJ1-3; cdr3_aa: CASSQGPGQPSGNTIYF; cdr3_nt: TGTGCCAGCAGCCAAGGTCCCGGACAACCTTCTGGAAACACCATATATTTT
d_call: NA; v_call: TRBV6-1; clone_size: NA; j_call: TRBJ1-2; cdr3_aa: CASRQDRGARGYTF; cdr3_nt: TGTGCCAGCAGGCAGGATCGGGGGGCGCGGGGCTACACCTTC
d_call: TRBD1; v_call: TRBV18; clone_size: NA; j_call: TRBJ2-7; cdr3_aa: CASRRAGGSYEQYF; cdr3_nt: TGTGCCAGCCGACGAGCAGGGGGTTCCTACGAGCAGTACTTC
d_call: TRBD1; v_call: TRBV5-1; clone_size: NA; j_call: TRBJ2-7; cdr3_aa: CASSLEGDRAYEQYF; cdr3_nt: TGCGCCAGCAGCTTGGAAGGGGACAGGGCCTACGAGCAGTACTTC
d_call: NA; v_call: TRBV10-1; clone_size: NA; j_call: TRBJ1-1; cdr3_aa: CASSLRGRATEAFF; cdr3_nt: TGCGCCAGCAGCCTCCGTGGCAGGGCGACTGAAGCTTTCTTT
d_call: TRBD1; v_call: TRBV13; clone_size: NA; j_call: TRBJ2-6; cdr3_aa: CASSQWTGGANVLTF; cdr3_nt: TGTGCCAGCAGCCAGTGGACAGGCGGGGCCAACGTCCTGACTTTC
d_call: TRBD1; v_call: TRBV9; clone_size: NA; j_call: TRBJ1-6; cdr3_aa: CASSVSGQADSPLHF; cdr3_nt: TGTGCCAGCAGCGTTTCGGGACAGGCTGATTCACCCCTCCACTTT
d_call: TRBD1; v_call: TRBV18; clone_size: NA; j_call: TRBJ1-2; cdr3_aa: CASSPRRDRANYGYTF; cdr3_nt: TGTGCCAGCTCACCACGACGGGACAGGGCTAACTATGGCTACACCTTC
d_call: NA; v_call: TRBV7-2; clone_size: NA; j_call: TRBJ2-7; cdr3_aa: CASSRSSGPYEQYF; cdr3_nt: TGTGCCAGCAGCCGGAGTAGCGGTCCCTACGAGCAGTACTTC
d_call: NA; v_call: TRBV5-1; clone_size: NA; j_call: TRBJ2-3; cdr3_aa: CASSLAVLANTDTQYF; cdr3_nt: TGCGCCAGCAGCTTGGCGGTACTAGCAAACACAGATACGCAGTATTTT
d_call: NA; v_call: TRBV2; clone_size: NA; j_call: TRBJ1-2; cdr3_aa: CASGQGSRFQGYTF; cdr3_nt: TGTGCCAGCGGGCAGGGATCCAGGTTTCAGGGCTACACCTTC
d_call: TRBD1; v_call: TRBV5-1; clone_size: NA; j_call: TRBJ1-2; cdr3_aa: CASSLGQGSYGYTF; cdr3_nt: TGCGCCAGCAGCCTCGGACAGGGTAGCTATGGCTACACCTTC
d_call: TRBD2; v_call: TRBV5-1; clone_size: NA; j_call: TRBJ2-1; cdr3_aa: CASSSGLAGYNEQFF; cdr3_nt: TGCGCCAGCAGCTCGGGACTAGCGGGGTACAATGAGCAGTTCTTC
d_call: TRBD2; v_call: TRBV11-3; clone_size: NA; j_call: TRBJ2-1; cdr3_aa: CASSLASGDNEQFF; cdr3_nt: TGTGCCAGCAGCTTAGCTAGCGGTGACAATGAGCAGTTCTTC
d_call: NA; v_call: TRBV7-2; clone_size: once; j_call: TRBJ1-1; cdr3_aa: CASGRNTEAFF; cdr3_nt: TGTGCCAGCGGTAGGAACACTGAAGCTTTCTTT
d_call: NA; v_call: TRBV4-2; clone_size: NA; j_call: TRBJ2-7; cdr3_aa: CASSQDRFWRGSSYEQYF; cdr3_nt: TGTGCCAGCAGCCAAGATCGATTTTGGCGGGGCAGCTCCTACGAGCAGTACTTC
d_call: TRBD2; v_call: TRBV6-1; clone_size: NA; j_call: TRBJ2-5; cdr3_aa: CASSETAGGQETQYF; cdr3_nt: TGTGCCAGCAGTGAAACGGCGGGGGGGCAAGAGACCCAGTACTTC
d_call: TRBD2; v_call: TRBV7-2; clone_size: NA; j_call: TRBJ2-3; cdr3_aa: CASSLVSSGGTSTDTQYF; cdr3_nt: TGTGCCAGCAGCTTAGTGTCTAGCGGGGGGACTTCCACAGATACGCAGTATTTT
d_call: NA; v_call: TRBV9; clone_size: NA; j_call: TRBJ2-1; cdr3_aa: CASSVVDTYNEQFF; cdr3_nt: TGTGCCAGCAGCGTAGTAGACACCTACAATGAGCAGTTCTTC
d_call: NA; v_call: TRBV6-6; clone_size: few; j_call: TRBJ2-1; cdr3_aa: CASSYTGNEQFF; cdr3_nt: TGTGCCAGCAGTTACACGGGCAATGAGCAGTTCTTC
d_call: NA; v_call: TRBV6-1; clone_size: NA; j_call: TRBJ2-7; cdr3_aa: CASSVRAGSEYEQYF; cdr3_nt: TGTGCCAGCAGCGTAAGGGCAGGGTCGGAGTACGAGCAGTACTTC
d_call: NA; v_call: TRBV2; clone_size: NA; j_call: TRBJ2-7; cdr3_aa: CASRRSSYEQYF; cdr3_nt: TGTGCCAGCAGGAGGAGTTCCTACGAGCAGTACTTC
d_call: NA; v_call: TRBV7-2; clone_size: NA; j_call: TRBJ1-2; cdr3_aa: CASSLAAGSQGGGYTF; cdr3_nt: TGTGCCAGCAGCTTAGCGGCCGGATCGCAGGGTGGGGGCTACACCTTC